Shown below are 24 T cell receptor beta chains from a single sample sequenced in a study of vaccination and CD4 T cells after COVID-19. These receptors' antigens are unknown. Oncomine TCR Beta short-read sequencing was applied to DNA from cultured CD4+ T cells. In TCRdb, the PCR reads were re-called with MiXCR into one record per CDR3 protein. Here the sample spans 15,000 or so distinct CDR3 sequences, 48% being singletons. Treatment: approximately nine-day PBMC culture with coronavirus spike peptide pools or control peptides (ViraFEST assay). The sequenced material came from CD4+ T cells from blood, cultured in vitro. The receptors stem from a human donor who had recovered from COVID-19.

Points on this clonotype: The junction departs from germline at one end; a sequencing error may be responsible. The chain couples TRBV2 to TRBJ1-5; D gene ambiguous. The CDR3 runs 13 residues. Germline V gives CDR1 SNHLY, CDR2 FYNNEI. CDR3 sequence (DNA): TGTGCCAGCAGTGAATCCCGCCTCCAGCCCCGGCATTTT. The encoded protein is CASSESRLQPRHF.

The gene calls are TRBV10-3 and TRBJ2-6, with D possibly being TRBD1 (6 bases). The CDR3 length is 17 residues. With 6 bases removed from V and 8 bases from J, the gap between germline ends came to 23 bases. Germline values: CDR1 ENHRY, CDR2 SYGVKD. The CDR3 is CAISRGPGHLDSNVLTF. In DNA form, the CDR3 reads TGTGCCATCAGCAGAGGACCGGGACACCTTGACTCCAACGTCCTGACTTTC.

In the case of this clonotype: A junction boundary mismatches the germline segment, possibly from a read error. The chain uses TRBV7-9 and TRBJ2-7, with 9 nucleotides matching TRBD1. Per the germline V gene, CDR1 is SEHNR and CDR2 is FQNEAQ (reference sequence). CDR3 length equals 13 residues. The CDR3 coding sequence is TGTGCCAGCAGCGGAGTAACGGGACAGGGCTCCGAATTC. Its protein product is CASSGVTGQGSEF.

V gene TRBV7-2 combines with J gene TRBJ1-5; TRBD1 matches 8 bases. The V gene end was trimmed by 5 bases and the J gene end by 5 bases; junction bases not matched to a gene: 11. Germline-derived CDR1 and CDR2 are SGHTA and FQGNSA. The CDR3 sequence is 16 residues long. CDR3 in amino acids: CASSLRLTGVDQPQHF. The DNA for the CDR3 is TGTGCCAGCAGCCTACGGTTGACAGGGGTCGATCAGCCCCAGCATTTT.

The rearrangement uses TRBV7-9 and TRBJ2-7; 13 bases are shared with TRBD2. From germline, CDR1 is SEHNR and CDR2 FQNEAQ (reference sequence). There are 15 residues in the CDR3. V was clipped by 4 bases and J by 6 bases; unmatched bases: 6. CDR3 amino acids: CASSWTSGSFSEQYF. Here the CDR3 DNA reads TGTGCCAGCAGCTGGACTAGCGGGAGTTTCTCCGAGCAGTACTTC.

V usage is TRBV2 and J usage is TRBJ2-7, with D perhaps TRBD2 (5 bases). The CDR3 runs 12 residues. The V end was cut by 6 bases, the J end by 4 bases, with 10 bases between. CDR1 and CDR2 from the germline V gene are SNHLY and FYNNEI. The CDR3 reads CASRSDSYEQYF. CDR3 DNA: TGTGCCAGCAGATCGGACTCGTACGAGCAGTACTTC.

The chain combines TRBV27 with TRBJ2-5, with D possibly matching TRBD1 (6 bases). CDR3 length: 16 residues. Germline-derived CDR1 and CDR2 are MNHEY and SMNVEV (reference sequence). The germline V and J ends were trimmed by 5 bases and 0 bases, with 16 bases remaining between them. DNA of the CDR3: TGTGCCAGCAGTCTCCTGAGGGGGACGTACCAAGAGACCCAGTACTTC. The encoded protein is CASSLLRGTYQETQYF.

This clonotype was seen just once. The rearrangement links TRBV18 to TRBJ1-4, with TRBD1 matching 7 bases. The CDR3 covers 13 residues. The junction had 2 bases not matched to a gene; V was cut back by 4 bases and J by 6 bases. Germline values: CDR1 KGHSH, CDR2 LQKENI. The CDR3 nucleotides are TGTGCCAGCTCACGAACAGGGGATGAAAAACTGTTTTTT. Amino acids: CASSRTGDEKLFF. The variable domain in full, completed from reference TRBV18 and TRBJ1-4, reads NAGVMQNPRHLVRRRGQEARLRCSPMKGHSHVYWYRQLPEEGLKFMVYLQKENIIDESGMPKERFSAEFPKEGPSILRIQQVVRGDSAAYFCASSRTGDEKLFFGSGTQLSVL.

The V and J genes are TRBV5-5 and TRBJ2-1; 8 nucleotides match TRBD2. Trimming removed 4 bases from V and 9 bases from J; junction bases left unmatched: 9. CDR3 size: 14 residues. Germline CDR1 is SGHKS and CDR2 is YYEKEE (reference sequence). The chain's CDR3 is CASSPYSGTGEQFF. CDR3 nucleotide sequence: TGTGCCAGCAGCCCTTATAGCGGGACTGGTGAGCAGTTCTTC. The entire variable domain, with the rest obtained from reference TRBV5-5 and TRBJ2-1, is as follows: DAGVTQSPTHLIKTRGQQVTLRCSPISGHKSVSWYQQVLGQGPQFIFQYYEKEERGRGNFPDRFSARQFPNYSSELNVNALLLGDSALYLCASSPYSGTGEQFFGPGTRLTVL.

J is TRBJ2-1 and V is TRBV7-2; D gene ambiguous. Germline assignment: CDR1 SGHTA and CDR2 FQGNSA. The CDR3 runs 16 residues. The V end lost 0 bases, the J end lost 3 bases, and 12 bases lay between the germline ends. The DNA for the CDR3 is TGTGCCAGCAGCTTAGCGTCCGGCCAACGCTACAATGAGCAGTTCTTC. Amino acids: CASSLASGQRYNEQFF.

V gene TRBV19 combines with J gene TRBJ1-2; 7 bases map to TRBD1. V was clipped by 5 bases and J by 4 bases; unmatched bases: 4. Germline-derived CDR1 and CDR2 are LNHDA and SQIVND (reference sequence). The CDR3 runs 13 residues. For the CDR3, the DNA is TGTGCCAGTAGTGAGACAGGGTCCTATGGCTACACCTTC. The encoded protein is CASSETGSYGYTF.

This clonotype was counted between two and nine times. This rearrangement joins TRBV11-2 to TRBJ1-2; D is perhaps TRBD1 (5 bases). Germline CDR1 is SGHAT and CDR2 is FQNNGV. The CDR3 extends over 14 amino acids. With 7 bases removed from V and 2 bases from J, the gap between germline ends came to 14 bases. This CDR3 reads CASKSNSGNYGYTF. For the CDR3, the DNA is TGTGCCAGCAAGTCCAATTCAGGGAACTATGGCTACACCTTC. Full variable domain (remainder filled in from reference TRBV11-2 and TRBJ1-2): EAGVAQSPRYKIIEKRQSVAFWCNPISGHATLYWYQQILGQGPKLLIQFQNNGVVDDSQLPKDRFSAERLKGVDSTLKIQPAKLEDSAVYLCASKSNSGNYGYTFGSGTRLTVV.

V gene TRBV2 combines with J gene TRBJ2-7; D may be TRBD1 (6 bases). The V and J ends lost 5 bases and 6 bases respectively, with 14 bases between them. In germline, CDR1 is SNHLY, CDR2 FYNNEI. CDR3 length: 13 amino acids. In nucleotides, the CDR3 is TGTGCCAGCAGTCTACTTCAAGGGGGCGAGCAGTACTTC. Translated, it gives CASSLLQGGEQYF.

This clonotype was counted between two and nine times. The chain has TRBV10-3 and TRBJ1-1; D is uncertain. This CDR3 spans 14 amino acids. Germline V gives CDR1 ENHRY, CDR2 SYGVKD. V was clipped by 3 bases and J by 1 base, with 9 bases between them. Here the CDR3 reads CAISDTPGNTEAFF. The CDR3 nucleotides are TGTGCCATCAGTGACACCCCGGGGAACACTGAAGCTTTCTTT.

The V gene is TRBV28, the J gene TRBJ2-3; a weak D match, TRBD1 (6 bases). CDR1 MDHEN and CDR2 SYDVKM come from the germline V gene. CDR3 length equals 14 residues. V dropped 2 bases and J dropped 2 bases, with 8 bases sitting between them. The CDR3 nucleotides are TGTGCCAGCAGTTTACAGGGGACCACAGATACGCAGTATTTT. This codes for CASSLQGTTDTQYF.

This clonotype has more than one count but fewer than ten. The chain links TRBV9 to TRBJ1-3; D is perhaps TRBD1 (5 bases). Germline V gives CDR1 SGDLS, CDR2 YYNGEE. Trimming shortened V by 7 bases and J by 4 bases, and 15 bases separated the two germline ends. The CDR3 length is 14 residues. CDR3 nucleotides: TGTGCCAGCTCCCGGGGGGGTGACGGAAACACCATATATTTT. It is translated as CASSRGGDGNTIYF.

CDR3 nucleotides: TGCGCCAGCAGCTTGGGCCAGCGGGAGTCCGGGGAGCTGTTTTTT. This translates into CASSLGQRESGELFF. This chain links TRBV5-1 with TRBJ2-2; TRBD2 matches at 8 bases. CDR3 length: 15 amino acids. J was trimmed by 6 bases and V by 0 bases; bases with no gene match: 4. The germline V gene has CDR1 SGHRS and CDR2 YFSETQ.

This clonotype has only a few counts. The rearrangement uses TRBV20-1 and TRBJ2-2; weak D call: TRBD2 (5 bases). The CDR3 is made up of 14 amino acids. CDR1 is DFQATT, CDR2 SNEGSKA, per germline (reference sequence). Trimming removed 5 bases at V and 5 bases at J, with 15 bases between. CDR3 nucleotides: TGCAGTGCTCAGGAGGACCCCCGAACCGGGGAGCTGTTTTTT. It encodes CSAQEDPRTGELFF.

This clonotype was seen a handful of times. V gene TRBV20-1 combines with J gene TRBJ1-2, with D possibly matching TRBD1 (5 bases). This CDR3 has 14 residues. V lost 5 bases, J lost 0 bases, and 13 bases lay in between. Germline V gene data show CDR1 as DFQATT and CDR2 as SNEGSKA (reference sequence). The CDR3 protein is CSAPTESSNYGYTF. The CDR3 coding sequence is TGCAGTGCTCCGACAGAGTCATCTAACTATGGCTACACCTTC.

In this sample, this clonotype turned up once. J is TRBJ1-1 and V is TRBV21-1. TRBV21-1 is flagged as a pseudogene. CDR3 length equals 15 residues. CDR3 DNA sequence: TGTGCCAGCAGGTGCACAGTCGATATGAACACTGAAGCTTTCTTT. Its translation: CASRCTVDMNTEAFF.

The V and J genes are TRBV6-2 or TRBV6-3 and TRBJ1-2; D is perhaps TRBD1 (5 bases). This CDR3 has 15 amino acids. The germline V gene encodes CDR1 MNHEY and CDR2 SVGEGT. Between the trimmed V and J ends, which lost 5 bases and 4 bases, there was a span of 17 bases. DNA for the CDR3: TGTGCCAGCAGTGCCTCGGGACGGACCTTCTATGGCTACACCTTC. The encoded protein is CASSASGRTFYGYTF.

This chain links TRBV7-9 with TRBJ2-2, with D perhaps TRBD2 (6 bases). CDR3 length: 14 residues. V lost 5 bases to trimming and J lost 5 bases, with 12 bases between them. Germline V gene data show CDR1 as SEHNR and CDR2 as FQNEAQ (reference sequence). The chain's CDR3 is CASSPSRGTGELFF. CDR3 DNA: TGTGCCAGCAGCCCAAGTCGGGGGACCGGGGAGCTGTTTTTT. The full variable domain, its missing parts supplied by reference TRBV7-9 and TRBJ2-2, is DTGVSQNPRHKITKRGQNVTFRCDPISEHNRLYWYRQTLGQGPEFLTYFQNEAQLEKSRLLSDRFSAERPKGSFSTLEIQRTEQGDSAMYLCASSPSRGTGELFFGEGSRLTVL.

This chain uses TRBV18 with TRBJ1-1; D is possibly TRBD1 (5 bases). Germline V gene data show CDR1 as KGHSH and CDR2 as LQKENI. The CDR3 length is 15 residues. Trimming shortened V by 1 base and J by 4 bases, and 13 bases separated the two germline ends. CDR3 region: CASSPLVVTGTEAFF. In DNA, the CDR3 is TGTGCCAGCTCACCACTTGTGGTTACAGGCACTGAAGCTTTCTTT.

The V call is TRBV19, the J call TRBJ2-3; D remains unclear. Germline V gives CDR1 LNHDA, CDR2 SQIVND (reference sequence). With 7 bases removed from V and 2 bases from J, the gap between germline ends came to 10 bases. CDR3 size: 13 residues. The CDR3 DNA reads TGTGCCAGTATGGGCCGAATCACAGATACGCAGTATTTT. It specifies CASMGRITDTQYF.